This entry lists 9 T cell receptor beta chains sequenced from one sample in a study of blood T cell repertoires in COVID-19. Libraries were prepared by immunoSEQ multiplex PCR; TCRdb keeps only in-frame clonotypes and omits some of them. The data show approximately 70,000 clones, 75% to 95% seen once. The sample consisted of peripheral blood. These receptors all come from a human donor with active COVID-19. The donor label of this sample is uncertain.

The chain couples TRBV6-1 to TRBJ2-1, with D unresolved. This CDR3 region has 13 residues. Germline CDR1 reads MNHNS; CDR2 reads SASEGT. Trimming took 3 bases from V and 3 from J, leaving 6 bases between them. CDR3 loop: CASSDSVYNEQFF. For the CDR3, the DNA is TGTGCCAGCAGTGATTCGGTCTACAATGAGCAGTTCTTC.

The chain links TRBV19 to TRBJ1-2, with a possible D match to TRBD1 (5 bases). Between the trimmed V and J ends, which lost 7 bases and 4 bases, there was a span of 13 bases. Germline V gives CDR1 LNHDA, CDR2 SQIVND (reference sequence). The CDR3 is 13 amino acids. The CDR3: CASTRTPTYGYTF. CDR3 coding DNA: TGTGCCAGTACCCGGACACCTACCTATGGCTACACCTTC.

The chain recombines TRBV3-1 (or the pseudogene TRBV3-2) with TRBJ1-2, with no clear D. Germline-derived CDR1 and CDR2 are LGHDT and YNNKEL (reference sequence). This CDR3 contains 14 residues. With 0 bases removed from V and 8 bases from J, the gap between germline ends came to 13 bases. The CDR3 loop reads CASSQDADAGGYTF. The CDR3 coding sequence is TGTGCCAGCAGCCAAGATGCCGACGCGGGAGGCTACACCTTC.

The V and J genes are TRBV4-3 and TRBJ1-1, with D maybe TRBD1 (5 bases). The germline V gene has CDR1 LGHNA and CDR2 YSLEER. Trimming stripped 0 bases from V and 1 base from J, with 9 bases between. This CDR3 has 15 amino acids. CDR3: CASSQDIQGNTEAFF. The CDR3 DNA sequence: TGCGCCAGCAGCCAAGATATCCAGGGGAACACTGAAGCTTTCTTT.

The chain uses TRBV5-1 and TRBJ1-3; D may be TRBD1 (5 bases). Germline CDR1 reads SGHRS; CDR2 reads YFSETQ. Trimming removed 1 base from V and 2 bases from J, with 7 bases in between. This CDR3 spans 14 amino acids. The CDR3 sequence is CASSLTGAGNTIYF. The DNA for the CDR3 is TGCGCCAGCAGCTTGACGGGGGCTGGAAACACCATATATTTT.

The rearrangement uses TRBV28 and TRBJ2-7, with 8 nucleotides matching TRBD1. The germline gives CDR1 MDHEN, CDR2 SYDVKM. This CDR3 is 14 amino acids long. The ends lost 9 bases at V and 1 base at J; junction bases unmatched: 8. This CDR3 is CASTRQGSSYEQYF. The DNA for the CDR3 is TGTGCCAGTACTAGACAGGGGAGTTCCTACGAGCAGTACTTC.

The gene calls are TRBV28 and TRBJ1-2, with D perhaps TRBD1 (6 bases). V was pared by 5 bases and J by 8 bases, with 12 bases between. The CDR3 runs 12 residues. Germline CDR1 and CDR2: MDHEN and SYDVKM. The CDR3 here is CASSPYRAGYTF. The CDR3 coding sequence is TGTGCCAGCAGTCCCTACAGGGCAGGCTACACCTTC.

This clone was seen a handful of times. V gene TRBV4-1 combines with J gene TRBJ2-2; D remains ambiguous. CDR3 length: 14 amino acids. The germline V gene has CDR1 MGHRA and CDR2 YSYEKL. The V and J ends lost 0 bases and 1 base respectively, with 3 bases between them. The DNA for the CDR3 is TGCGCCAGCAGCCAAGACCGGAACACCGGGGAGCTGTTTTTT. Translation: CASSQDRNTGELFF.

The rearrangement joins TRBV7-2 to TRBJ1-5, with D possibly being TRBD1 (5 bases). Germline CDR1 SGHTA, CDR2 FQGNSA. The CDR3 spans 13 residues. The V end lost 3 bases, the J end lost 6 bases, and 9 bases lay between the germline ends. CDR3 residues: CASSFGQSQPQHF. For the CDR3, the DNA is TGTGCCAGCAGCTTCGGACAAAGTCAGCCCCAGCATTTT.